This T cell receptor (beta chain) was sequenced during a study of regulatory T cells in long-lasting Graves disease (dated by TCRdb to the early 2020s). For context, the study as a whole: Antithyroid drugs had been taken for less than 3 months by newly diagnosed Graves' disease patients. A total of around 35 samples underwent TCR sequencing, from roughly 13 patients with persistent Graves' disease and about 20 patients with newly diagnosed Graves' disease. This study used TCR sequencing and RNA sequencing of peripheral blood to compare persistent Graves' disease patients against newly diagnosed Graves' disease patients. The study was registered as a clinical trial and conducted in China. Beyond this particular receptor, the publication reports: Because the primary lesion, thyroid tissue, could not be accessed, the study looked at peripheral blood alone. Lower TCR Shannon entropy and fewer highly expanded clones were observed in persistent Graves' disease patients than in newly diagnosed patients, which suggested clonal expansion. Patients with persistent disease shared more public clonotypes (around 2,700) than newly diagnosed patients did (966). Only the TCR beta chain was sequenced and analyzed. The authors acknowledged the small sample size as a limitation that may reduce accuracy. Preferential use of TRBV28, TRBJ1-2 and TRBJ2-5 was observed in persistent disease, whereas TRBV20-1 and TRBJ2-1 were favored in newly diagnosed disease.

At least ten counts were recorded for this clonotype. Its antigen has not been determined. There are no base qualities to consult, and no much larger clone falls within one base. Taken with the paper, the label for time point translates to: newly diagnosed GD, antithyroid drugs for less than 3 months. For both TCR sequencing and RNA sequencing, RNA was extracted from PBMCs in TRIzol. The diagnosis of Graves' disease was made according to American Thyroid Association guidelines. The patients came from an endocrinology department in Xi'an, China. From each patient, approximately 9.9 milliliters of peripheral blood was collected into an EDTA anticoagulant tube. Ficoll Paque Plus density gradient separation was used to isolate PBMCs, and no further T cell sorting was done. An Agilent 2100 Bioanalyzer and agarose gel were used to assess RNA quality, and a NanoDrop 2000 was used to measure RNA concentration.

The library was made by multiplex PCR. Sequencing instrument: Illumina HiSeq 4000. iRepertoire HTBI primers and Arm-PCR amplification of CDR3 regions were used to construct TCR beta libraries. Before sequencing, the PCR products underwent gel purification. The study's own analysis went as follows. A total of fewer than 70 TRBV and 14 TRBJ segments were identified across samples and were used for gene usage analysis of CDR3 amino acid clonotypes. Filtered high-quality paired reads were merged into contigs using COPE and FqMerger. BLAST was used to align contigs to IMGT TRBV, TRBD and TRBJ reference genes, with CDR3 defined following IMGT. Clonotypes above 0.1% frequency were classified as highly expanded clones. Shannon entropy served as the measure of repertoire diversity, while the Gini coefficient captured V-J evenness. A clonotype was considered public if more than one individual shared it. TCRdb itself trimmed the public reads at Q25 with fastp, ran MiXCR and retained productive beta chains. Rows are combined by CDR3 protein, so each entry shows the most common genes and DNA. TCRdb, rather than the study authors, made the V and J calls. This sample is represented by over 300,000 distinct CDR3 sequences; about 14% of them were singletons. In total, the top ten clones hold approximately 22% of the sample.

The germline V gene provides CDR1 MGHDK and CDR2 SYGVNS. The V end loses 3 bases and the J end loses 3 bases, and a stretch of 13 bases separates them. The CDR3 starts with the cysteine, ends with the phenylalanine, and has 15 residues. Only the CDR3 region is kept as DNA, spanning 45 bases read in frame from base 1. This specimen consisted of peripheral blood mononuclear cells (PBMCs), obtained at new diagnosis, from a patient treated with antithyroid drugs. This TCR came from a female donor with Graves disease. The sequence joins TRBV25-1 to TRBJ2-3; the D region may be TRBD1 or TRBD2, each matching 6 bases equally. DNA sequence: TGTGCCAGCAGTGACCCCGGGGGCCTAACAGATACGCAGTATTTT. Its product reads: CASSDPGGLTDTQYF. With all but the CDR3 taken from the reference TRBV25-1 and TRBJ2-3 genes, the full variable domain is: EADIYQTPRYLVIGTGKKITLECSQTMGHDKMYWYQQDPGMELHLIHYSYGVNSTEKGDLSSESTVSRIRTEHFPLTLESARPSHTSQYLCASSDPGGLTDTQYFGPGTRLTVL.